Sequencing of this TCR beta chain was carried out in a study of cytomegalovirus exposure and HLA in healthy donors. Note on this clone: Its antigen is undetermined.

60 Vbeta and 13 Jbeta primers were used in PCR. Data came from immunoSEQ multiplex PCR; TCRdb stores just in-frame clones and leaves some out. Here the sample spans approximately 300,000 clones, about 80% being singletons. Whole-study results and caveats: TCR beta chains associated with HLA were, in a later analysis, more clonally expanded than equally common others. In vitro assays verified that three CMV-associated chains recognized CMV antigens specifically. According to a later analysis, donors in an Asian-associated ancestry cluster reportedly had fewer N-insertions than the approximately 620-donor mean.

Losses at the gene ends were 5 bases for V and 7 bases for J; bases not matched to a gene: 7. The CDR3 has 15 amino acids. The germline gives CDR1 SGHTA, CDR2 FQGTGA. The receptor comes from a girl between 2 and 10 years old in good health and CMV-seronegative. This chain uses TRBV7-3 with TRBJ1-6; 8 nucleotides line up with TRBD1. Sequenced sample: PBMCs. The CDR3 sequence: CASSPSGQENSPLHF. DNA for the CDR3: TGTGCCAGCAGCCCCTCGGGACAGGAAAATTCACCCCTCCACTTT.